This T cell receptor beta chain comes out of a study of blood T cells in healthy people across ages. Study-wide results and caveats: As age increased, TCR beta diversity per million T cells fell in a roughly linear fashion.

V shed 8 bases and J shed 6 bases, with 9 bases lying between them. The CDR3 is made up of 11 amino acids. Germline CDR1 and CDR2: MNHEY and SVGEGT. Alongside a J-beta primer mix, a sample-barcoded 5' primer served in a second PCR lasting about 7 to 12 cycles. TCRdb redid the calling of the 5' RACE reads with MiXCR, one entry per CDR3 protein. Seen here are 1.5 million to 2 million distinct CDR3 sequences, just under 50% observed once, and the top ten hold roughly 2%. Concerning this clonotype itself: Antigen unknown.

The rearrangement links TRBV6-2 or TRBV6-3 to TRBJ2-3; D might be TRBD1 or TRBD2, each matching 5 bases. This clonotype was obtained from a woman in her thirties or forties in good health. Sequenced: blood. CDR3 protein: CASEGWDTQYF. CDR3 sequence (DNA): TGTGCCAGCGAGGGGTGGGATACGCAGTATTTT.